This section outlines one TCR beta chain sequence together with its context. Its antigen remains undetermined. Base-call qualities are not available, and no considerably larger clone is one nucleotide away. The sample comes from a study of cytomegalovirus exposure and HLA in healthy donors (dated by TCRdb to 2016 to 2017). In the study overall: In an earlier analysis of roughly 590 of the donors, 250 to 350 Gb of sequence data and 100 million or so unique TCR beta sequences from 180 million or so T cells were reported. Both class I and class II loci were covered by HLA typing, at four-digit resolution. Roughly 300 gigabases of sequencing data and tens of millions of unique TCR sequences were included in an early release covering about 700 HLA-typed donors. All discovery cohort repertoires had been generated using a single sequencing platform. Because of strong linkage in the cohort, four or five DR-DQ haplotypes were treated as single units for association and clustering. The genetic ancestry cluster associated with self-reported Caucasian donors included 80% to 90% of the roughly 380 genotyped donors. The study was designed to test whether signatures of past pathogen exposure could be identified by cataloging public T cell receptors. Typing coverage differed by locus: A, B, C, DRB1 and DQB1 were typed in roughly 620-640 donors, DQA1 in around 500, DPA1 in 600 to 610, and DPB1 in just under 490. A separate validation cohort of 100 to 150 different subjects was used in addition to the roughly 670-subject first cohort. Donor age, sex, ethnicity and CMV serostatus were compiled together with the repertoire data. To predict cytomegalovirus infection status, the study combined high-throughput TCR immunosequencing, statistical association of individual TCRs with disease status, and machine learning. Using immunosequencing, the study profiled T cell repertoires from roughly 650 subjects and related those repertoires to cytomegalovirus serostatus. Rather than using new phenotypic data, the later analysis identified candidate immune exposures from TCR beta sequences and from how often those sequences occurred across donors. To decide whether each TCR beta V gene segment behaved as functional or pseudogenic, an earlier analysis of some 600 of the donors relied on high-throughput TCR beta sequencing. A later analysis re-examined previously published TCR beta repertoires from just over 650 donors and added high-resolution HLA genotyping to investigate patterns of TCR occurrence. Among some 410 genotyped donors of the cohort, an average of approximately 220,000 unique TCR beta nucleotide sequences was sequenced per donor, of which about 18% were non-productive. A later genetic analysis took genome-wide SNP genotypes for about 55% of the 666 donors and used that subset as a discovery cohort.

Per the germline V gene (reference sequence), MNHEY is the CDR1 and SMNVEV is the CDR2. V lost 3 bases and J lost 4 bases; the stretch between them is 12 bases long. Counted from cysteine to phenylalanine, this CDR3 has 14 amino acids. Only the CDR3 portion is preserved as DNA: 42 bases, with reading frame beginning at the first base. The cohort was made up of about 670 healthy bone marrow donors. All cohort members were sampled while nominally healthy, although unrecorded immune exposures were likely present. The donor was CMV seropositive and was included in the group of around 300 seropositive cohort members. Each donor provided a peripheral blood sample, and peripheral blood mononuclear cells were used for TCR beta sequencing. Genomic DNA extraction from the blood cell samples was performed with the Qiagen DNeasy Blood Extraction Kit. Library creation used the immunoSEQ multiplex PCR assay. A mixture of 60 forward primers for TCR Vbeta segments and 13 reverse primers for TCR Jbeta segments was used in the multiplex PCR. The CDR3 region of rearranged TCR beta genes was amplified from genomic DNA with a multiplex PCR assay. The amplified TCR beta libraries were sequenced on the Illumina HiSeq System as 87-base-pair reads. Concerning the study's data processing: A later analysis counted about 80 million unique TCR beta chains across the 650 to 800 repertoires, and roughly 9.9 million of these chains were shared by at least two donors. To remove PCR and sequencing errors, raw reads were error-corrected and collapsed into unique sequences using a nearest-neighbor algorithm that merged closely related sequences. CDR3 sequences were aligned to IMGT reference sequences to assign V, D and J gene segments. Each retained sequence needed at least a six-nucleotide match to both a V gene segment and a J gene segment. Rearrangements were called productive when the CDR3 lacked stop codons and stayed in frame with V and J; all others were non-productive. CDR3 was defined by IMGT convention, running from the second conserved V-encoded cysteine to the conserved J-encoded phenylalanine. Sequences without an unambiguous match to a single V gene segment were excluded from the earlier analysis of several hundred of the donors. An earlier analysis of just under 600 of the donors called V segments functional above 56.7% productive rearrangements and segregating when the between-donor standard deviation exceeded 5%. A statistical classification framework was built to diagnose cytomegalovirus status from the catalog of TCR beta chain sequences. In a later analysis, TCR nucleotide sequences were compared against IMGT/GENE-DB human TR gene sequences so that V and J genes could be assigned. Using the TCRdist pipeline, a later analysis assigned CDR3 sequences along with most-parsimonious VDJ recombination scenarios. In a later analysis, each TCR beta chain was defined by its CDR3 amino acid sequence together with its V-gene family, and reads lacking a unique V-gene family were excluded. In a later analysis, 450 to 600 highly shared, low-generation-probability nucleotide sequences were removed to address suspected cross-contamination and a sequencing artifact. In a later analysis, a clonal expansion index for each public chain was calculated from normalized within-repertoire ranks of inferred template counts. In a later analysis, generation probabilities were computed with a VDJ recombination model fitted to out-of-frame rearrangements, and the resulting probabilities were checked against IGoR. Hypergeometric tests were used in a later analysis to score TCR-TCR, TCR-HLA and TCR-CMV co-occurrence, with a repertoire-size bias correction applied to the TCR pairs. In a later analysis, false discovery rates were estimated by permuting HLA or CMV assignments 20 times. In a later analysis, co-occurring TCRs were grouped using DBSCAN, and TCRdist sequence similarity was added for clustering within HLA-allele-positive subsets. Repertoires with fewer than 30,000 or more than 120,000 public chains were left out of co-occurrence clustering, as were five repertoires with anomalous nucleotide sharing. TCRdb holds this immuneACCESS table with in-frame rearrangements only. Some clones are missing; in checked studies, unresolved V genes explain under half, and the rest has no known cause. V and J calls and clone size are as listed in that table; D and trimming were resolved from the DNA. This sample comprises around 130,000 clones, roughly 85% of them detected only once. The ten largest account for approximately 6.7% of the sample.

General findings and caveats noted by the study authors: The study gave a list of 150 to 200 TCR beta chains associated with cytomegalovirus. Because counts were too low, some 17 rarely observed V segments, including chromosome 9 orphons, were excluded from the earlier analysis of about 500 of the donors. Presence/absence analyses assumed roughly uniform sequencing depth across donors, an assumption that may not hold. Because HLA typing was unavailable for some donors at each locus, only the typed subset was used in association tests. The authors suggested that the approach could potentially be extended to other disease states and immunological phenotypes. In a later analysis, HLA-associated TCR beta chains were found to be more clonally expanded and to have lower generation probabilities than equally common non-associated chains. Most TCR sequences were seen in very few donors, while some public TCRs were found in many individuals. In vitro tests confirmed that a few of the cytomegalovirus-associated TCR beta chains recognize cytomegalovirus antigens. A group of highly shared sequence variants was considered likely to be a technical artifact of the sequencing pipeline. According to a later genetic analysis, donors in an Asian-associated ancestry cluster had fewer N-insertions in productive TCRs than the approximately 700-donor mean. In a later analysis, several top co-occurrence clusters were reported to appear linked to parvovirus B19, influenza, CMV and Epstein-Barr virus. When HLA alleles, especially DR and DQ, strongly co-occurred, attributing TCR associations to individual alleles was difficult. Only TCR beta chains were sequenced in this cohort, and the absence of alpha or paired-chain data limited detectable features. At a false discovery rate of 0.05, a later analysis linked around 17,000 TCR beta sequences to specific HLA alleles. In a later analysis, TCR association rates were found to vary across HLA loci, with the most associated TCRs seen for DRB1 alleles and the fewest for HLA-C alleles. Linkage disequilibrium might explain the correlated functional status among segregating V segments, but an unknown experimental factor could not be ruled out. In an earlier analysis of roughly 500 of the donors, most TCR beta V segments appeared in productive rearrangements about 87% or about 30% of the time, broadly matching IMGT annotations. In a later genetic analysis, a missense DCLRE1C variant was associated with V-gene and J-gene trimming of TCR beta chains, and the association was replicated in an independent cohort. A further reported finding was that TCR beta sequences accurately predicted the HLA-A and HLA-B alleles for most subjects in the first cohort. According to a later analysis, most CMV-associated TCR beta chains appeared to be HLA-restricted, and the HLA associations seemed to be driven largely by CMV exposure. Some IMGT-functional V segments, including TRBV6-2 and TRBV6-3, could not be told apart with the 87-base-pair reads, so those segments were excluded. CMV serostatus was the only immune exposure information available for the cohort. The classifier was reported to diagnose cytomegalovirus status with high specificity and sensitivity in both the original and validation cohorts.

This TCR came from a woman aged 25 to 39 in good health and CMV-seropositive. The chain uses TRBV27 and TRBJ2-5, and TRBD2 may be the D gene, going by 5 matching bases. The specimen sequenced was PBMCs. The CDR3 region reads CASSLRGIRETQYF. The nucleotide sequence is given as TGTGCCAGCAGTTTGCGAGGGATTCGAGAGACCCAGTACTTC.